This T cell receptor beta chain was sequenced in a study of a mutant IDH1 vaccine in newly diagnosed glioma. Across the whole study: The first vaccination came 4-6 weeks after radiotherapy alone, or with temozolomide cycles.

Specified time point: week 11, during vaccination. Each dose of the vaccine consisted of 300 ug of mutant IDH1 20-mer peptide, with topical imiquimod. On this clone itself: Its cognate antigen is unknown.

Repertoires were generated with immunoSEQ multiplex PCR, while TCRdb's copy carries only in-frame clones and drops some. The repertoire has roughly 61,000 clones, around 80% of them found once; the top ten carry more than 5.5%. This CDR3 comprises 15 residues. CDR1 and CDR2 (germline): MGHRA, YSYEKL. V dropped 1 base and J dropped 3 bases, with 10 bases sitting between them. The chain joins TRBV4-1 to TRBJ2-1, with unresolved D. The sequence derives from a man aged 45-65 years with glioma. Source: PBMCs, taken from a glioma patient whose treatment included an IDH1 peptide vaccine. In DNA, the CDR3 is TGCGCCAGCAGCCAAGGGTTACGGATCTACAATGAGCAGTTCTTC. Encoded protein: CASSQGLRIYNEQFF.